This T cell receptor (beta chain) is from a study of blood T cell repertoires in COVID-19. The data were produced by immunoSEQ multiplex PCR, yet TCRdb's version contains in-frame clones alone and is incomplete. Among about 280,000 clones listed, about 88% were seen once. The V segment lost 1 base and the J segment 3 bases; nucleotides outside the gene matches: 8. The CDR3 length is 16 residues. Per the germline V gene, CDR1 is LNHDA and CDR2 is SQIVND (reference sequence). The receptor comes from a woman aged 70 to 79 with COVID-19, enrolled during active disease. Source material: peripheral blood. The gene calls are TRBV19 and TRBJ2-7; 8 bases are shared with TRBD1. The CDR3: CASSIGPGQVYYEQYF. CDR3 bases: TGTGCCAGTAGTATAGGACCGGGACAGGTATACTACGAGCAGTACTTC.